This TCR beta chain was profiled in a study of T cells after yellow fever vaccination. Study summary: SMART-Seq v4 Ultra Low Input prepared the low-cell-number fractions. Study conclusions and caveats: Weaker, the secondary response peaked sooner, at day 5 versus 15.

With regard to this clonotype: What it recognizes is unknown.

Germline CDR1 SEHNR, CDR2 FQNEAQ (reference sequence). The ends were cut back, 8 bases at V and 6 bases at J, with 14 bases in the middle. This CDR3 comprises 12 residues. TCRdb passed the 5' RACE reads through MiXCR, listing each CDR3 protein once. The table lists 450,000 to 650,000 distinct CDR3 sequences, about a fifth of them singletons. This rearrangement joins TRBV7-9 to TRBJ2-7; TRBD2 might be the D (6 bases). Sequencing used PBMCs, obtained about 21 days after the first yellow fever vaccination. The TCR was taken from a man younger than 35 who received the YFV17D yellow fever vaccine. This CDR3 reads CASEEGTGEQYF. CDR3 bases: TGTGCCAGCGAGGAGGGAACAGGCGAGCAGTACTTC.